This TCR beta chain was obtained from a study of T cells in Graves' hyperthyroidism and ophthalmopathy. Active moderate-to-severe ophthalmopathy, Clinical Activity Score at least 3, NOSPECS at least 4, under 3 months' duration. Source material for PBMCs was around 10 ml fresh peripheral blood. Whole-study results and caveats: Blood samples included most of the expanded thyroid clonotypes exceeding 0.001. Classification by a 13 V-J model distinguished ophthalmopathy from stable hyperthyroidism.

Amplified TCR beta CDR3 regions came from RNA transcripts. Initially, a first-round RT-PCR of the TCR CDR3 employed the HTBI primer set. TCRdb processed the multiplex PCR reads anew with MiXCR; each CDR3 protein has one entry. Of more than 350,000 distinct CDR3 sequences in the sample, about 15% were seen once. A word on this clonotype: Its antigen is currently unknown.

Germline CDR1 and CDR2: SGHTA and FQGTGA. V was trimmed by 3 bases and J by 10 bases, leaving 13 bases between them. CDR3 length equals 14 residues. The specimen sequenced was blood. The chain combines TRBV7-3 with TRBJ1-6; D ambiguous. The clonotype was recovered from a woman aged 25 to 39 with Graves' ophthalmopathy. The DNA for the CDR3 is TGTGCCAGCAGCTTTATAGTGGGGAGCTCACCCCTCCACTTT. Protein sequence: CASSFIVGSSPLHF.